Presented here are 23 T cell receptor beta chains from one specimen sequenced in a study of cytomegalovirus exposure and HLA in healthy donors. Only in-frame clones appear in the TCRdb table, and some are missing; sequencing was by immunoSEQ multiplex PCR. The table has some 78,000 clones, 90% to 96% seen once. The specimen was PBMCs. These receptors were collected from a man aged 18 to 30 in good health and CMV-seropositive.

V gene TRBV7-2 combines with J gene TRBJ2-3; D possibly corresponds to TRBD1 (6 bases). The germline V gene encodes CDR1 SGHTA and CDR2 FQGNSA. The CDR3 is made up of 15 amino acids. V dropped 5 bases and J dropped 3 bases, with 15 bases sitting between them. The CDR3 loop is CASSPPGARTDTQYF. Here the CDR3 DNA reads TGTGCCAGCAGCCCCCCAGGGGCCAGGACAGATACGCAGTATTTT.

The V gene is TRBV19, the J gene TRBJ1-2; D remains ambiguous. V shed 3 bases and J shed 2 bases, with 13 bases lying between them. CDR3 length equals 15 residues. CDR1 and CDR2 (germline): LNHDA, SQIVND (reference sequence). CDR3 region: CASSISLLPNYGYTF. Written as DNA, the CDR3 is TGTGCCAGTAGTATTTCTCTTCTCCCGAACTATGGCTACACCTTC.

The rearrangement uses TRBV9 and TRBJ2-7, with 9 nucleotides matching TRBD1. CDR1 SGDLS and CDR2 YYNGEE come from the germline V gene. CDR3 length: 14 amino acids. Trimming removed 3 bases from V and 7 bases from J; junction bases left unmatched: 8. Here the CDR3 reads CASSAGGQGDEQYF. In DNA form, the CDR3 reads TGTGCCAGCAGCGCCGGGGGACAGGGTGATGAGCAGTACTTC.

This clone appeared once. This chain uses TRBV2 with TRBJ2-7; D perhaps matches TRBD2 (6 bases). This CDR3 is 15 amino acids long. V lost 6 bases and J 1 base, leaving 16 bases between the germline ends. Germline CDR1 SNHLY, CDR2 FYNNEI. The CDR3, as DNA: TGTGCCAGCAGACAAAGGTGGGGAGGATCCTACGAGCAGTACTTC. As protein: CASRQRWGGSYEQYF.

This clone was detected only a few times. The chain recombines TRBV6-6 with TRBJ2-7, with D possibly TRBD2 on 6 matching bases. The V gene lost 7 bases and the J gene lost 5 bases, with 15 bases spanning the gap. The CDR3 length is 13 residues. Germline-derived CDR1 and CDR2 are MNHNY and SVGAGI (reference sequence). CDR3 region: CASTGLVFNEQYF. The DNA of the CDR3 is TGTGCCAGCACGGGACTTGTGTTCAACGAGCAGTACTTC.

This clone has only a few counts. V and J are TRBV6-5 and TRBJ1-2; 8 bases are shared with TRBD1. Germline V gene sequence: CDR1 MNHEY, CDR2 SVGAGI. This CDR3 is built from 14 residues. V gave up 4 bases and J gave up 8 bases; unmatched junction bases: 9. For the CDR3, the DNA is TGTGCCAGCAGTTGGGGTCCGACAGGGGTGGGCTACACCTTC. Its protein product is CASSWGPTGVGYTF.

The V and J genes are TRBV30 and TRBJ2-1; no clear D. Trimming stripped 0 bases from V and 1 base from J, with 13 bases between. CDR3 size: 16 residues. The V gene's germline CDR1 is GTSNPN and CDR2 SVGIG (reference sequence). The CDR3 protein is CAWSVLGLPSYNEQFF. As DNA, the CDR3 is TGTGCCTGGAGTGTACTCGGTCTCCCATCCTACAATGAGCAGTTCTTC.

The genes are TRBV7-9 and TRBJ2-5; 11 bases agree with TRBD2. Losses at the gene ends were 5 bases for V and 7 bases for J; bases not matched to a gene: 12. This CDR3 is built from 16 residues. Germline CDR1 reads SEHNR; CDR2 reads FQNEAQ (reference sequence). The CDR3 nucleotides read TGTGCCAGCAGCCGAACGGTAGCGGGAGGGCCGGGGACCCAGTACTTC. Translated, it gives CASSRTVAGGPGTQYF. Combining the CDR3 with reference TRBV7-9 and TRBJ2-5 gives the whole variable domain DTGVSQNPRHKITKRGQNVTFRCDPISEHNRLYWYRQTLGQGPEFLTYFQNEAQLEKSRLLSDRFSAERPKGSFSTLEIQRTEQGDSAMYLCASSRTVAGGPGTQYFGPGTRLLVL.

The DNA of the CDR3 is TGCGCCAGCAGCTCCGGACGGGGACTCTCTGGGGCCAACGTCCTGACTTTC. Translation: CASSSGRGLSGANVLTF. The rearrangement links TRBV5-1 to TRBJ2-6; D possibly corresponds to TRBD2 (6 bases). Germline CDR1 and CDR2: SGHRS and YFSETQ. The CDR3 runs to 17 residues. Trimming left V 3 bases short and J 0 bases short, with 13 bases between.

The chain couples TRBV28 to TRBJ1-4; tentative D call: TRBD1 (5 bases). This CDR3 has 16 amino acids. V dropped 4 bases and J dropped 7 bases, with 19 bases sitting between them. Germline V gives CDR1 MDHEN, CDR2 SYDVKM. CDR3 nucleotide sequence: TGTGCCAGCAGTTCCCAACAGGCTCCCTCGGTTGAAAAACTGTTTTTT. Translating gives CASSSQQAPSVEKLFF.

The chain has TRBV29-1 and TRBJ2-1; 10 nucleotides match TRBD1. Trimming took 6 bases from V and 0 from J; bases not matched to a gene: 11. This CDR3 spans 17 amino acids. Germline CDR1 reads SQVTM; CDR2 reads ANQGSEA. CDR3 DNA: TGCAGCGTCGAATCGACAGGGGGCTTCAGCTCCTACAATGAGCAGTTCTTC. It is translated as CSVESTGGFSSYNEQFF.

This clone is a singleton in its sample. The chain carries TRBV5-4 and TRBJ2-3; the D is unclear. The CDR3 has 14 amino acids. V was cut by 0 bases and J by 2 bases, with 7 bases left in between. Germline V gene data show CDR1 as SGHNT and CDR2 as YYREEE (reference sequence). The chain's CDR3 is CASSLDWSTDTQYF. CDR3 DNA sequence: TGTGCCAGCAGCTTGGACTGGTCCACAGATACGCAGTATTTT. The entire variable domain, with the rest obtained from reference TRBV5-4 and TRBJ2-3, is as follows: ETGVTQSPTHLIKTRGQQVTLRCSSQSGHNTVSWYQQALGQGPQFIFQYYREEENGRGNFPPRFSGLQFPNYSSELNVNALELDDSALYLCASSLDWSTDTQYFGPGTRLTVL.

Here the CDR3 reads CASSQETGSTDTQYF. The CDR3 region has the DNA TGCGCCAGCAGCCAAGAAACAGGTTCCACAGATACGCAGTATTTT. V gene TRBV4-1 combines with J gene TRBJ2-3; D possibly corresponds to TRBD1 (5 bases). This CDR3 is 15 amino acids long. Germline V gene data show CDR1 as MGHRA and CDR2 as YSYEKL. V dropped 0 bases and J dropped 2 bases, with 9 bases sitting between them.

The chain uses TRBV11-2 and TRBJ2-1; 9 bases line up with TRBD2. The germline V gene has CDR1 SGHAT and CDR2 FQNNGV. V lost 5 bases, J lost 3 bases, and 8 bases stayed unmatched. This CDR3 is built from 16 residues. The CDR3 loop is CASSDKSSGNYNEQFF. Here the CDR3 DNA reads TGTGCCAGCAGCGACAAATCTAGCGGGAACTACAATGAGCAGTTCTTC.

The chain has TRBV5-1 and TRBJ1-2, with D uncertain. Germline V gene lookup returns CDR1 SGHRS and CDR2 YFSETQ. This CDR3 is 15 amino acids long. V lost 0 bases to trimming and J lost 0 bases, with 9 bases between them. Here the CDR3 reads CASSLAPGTNYGYTF. Written as DNA, the CDR3 is TGCGCCAGCAGCTTGGCTCCCGGGACTAACTATGGCTACACCTTC.

The chain uses TRBV5-1 and TRBJ1-1; D unresolved. Germline V gives CDR1 SGHRS, CDR2 YFSETQ. Trimming stripped 0 bases from V and 1 base from J, with 4 bases between. This CDR3 spans 13 amino acids. CDR3 coding DNA: TGCGCCAGCAGCTTGGAGAGGAACACTGAAGCTTTCTTT. This translates into CASSLERNTEAFF.

This chain joins TRBV19 and TRBJ1-1; 7 bases are shared with TRBD1. This CDR3 region has 16 residues. The germline CDR1 and CDR2 sequences are LNHDA and SQIVND (reference sequence). Unmatched junction bases numbered 14, after V lost 9 bases and J lost 1 base. CDR3 sequence reads: CARRGAQGIKNTEAFF. In DNA form, the CDR3 reads TGTGCCAGAAGGGGCGCACAGGGGATTAAGAACACTGAAGCTTTCTTT.

The rearrangement joins TRBV6-1 to TRBJ2-3; possibly TRBD2 for D (5 bases). CDR3 size: 17 residues. Germline V gives CDR1 MNHNS, CDR2 SASEGT. The germline V and J ends were trimmed by 1 base and 0 bases, with 14 bases remaining between them. The CDR3 loop is CASSEDGRQPSTDTQYF. In DNA form, the CDR3 reads TGTGCCAGCAGTGAAGATGGGAGACAACCTAGCACAGATACGCAGTATTTT.

This chain links TRBV30 with TRBJ2-1; unclear D gene. The CDR3 consists of 12 residues. Germline V gives CDR1 GTSNPN, CDR2 SVGIG (reference sequence). V lost 2 bases to trimming and J lost 9 bases, with 11 bases between them. CDR3 sequence: CAWSRPVVEQFF. In DNA, the CDR3 is TGTGCCTGGAGTCGCCCAGTGGTTGAGCAGTTCTTC.

V gene TRBV30 combines with J gene TRBJ2-3; 8 positions match TRBD2. V lost 2 bases, J lost 4 bases, and 8 bases stayed unmatched. Germline CDR1 is GTSNPN and CDR2 is SVGIG (reference sequence). This CDR3 has 15 amino acids. CDR3 loop: CAWSRPAGVADTQYF. CDR3 nucleotides: TGTGCCTGGAGTCGGCCAGCGGGAGTGGCAGATACGCAGTATTTT.

The chain uses TRBV21-1 and TRBJ1-2; the DNA was not compared with TRBD1, the D call given in the table. TRBV21-1 is given as a pseudogene. The CDR3 runs 15 residues. The CDR3 sequence: CASSKYTGGRDGYTF. The CDR3 DNA sequence: TGTGCCAGCAGCAAATACACAGGGGGCCGGGATGGCTACACCTTC.

Comment on this clone: At one end, the junction sequence differs from germline, possibly due to a read error. The genes are TRBV7-7 and TRBJ2-5; 9 bases are a match to TRBD2. The CDR3 consists of 17 residues. Germline CDR1 SSHAT, CDR2 FNYEAQ (reference sequence). CDR3 bases: TGTGCTAGCAGCCAGACCTCGGGCCTAGCGGGGCAAGAGACCCAGTACTTC. Translating it yields CASSQTSGLAGQETQYF.

The chain recombines TRBV6-6 with TRBJ2-7; 8 bases agree with TRBD2. The germline CDR1 and CDR2 sequences are MNHNY and SVGAGI (reference sequence). V lost 2 bases and J lost 3; bases outside the gene matches: 6. This CDR3 has 15 amino acids. The CDR3 is CASSYPLGTSYEQYF. The CDR3 region has the DNA TGTGCCAGCAGTTACCCCCTCGGGACTAGCTACGAGCAGTACTTC.